Listed here are 24 T cell receptor beta chains from one sample, sequenced in a study of control samples from healthy donors and cancer patients. Sequencing was performed with immunoSEQ multiplex PCR; in TCRdb, only in-frame clones are kept and a portion is missing. Found here are approximately 140,000 clones, roughly 92% of them singletons; the top ten hold roughly 14%. Source material: blood. The receptors originated from a man in his forties or fifties in good health.

The chain couples TRBV4-3 to TRBJ2-3, with 10 bases that match TRBD1. The CDR3 consists of 15 residues. Germline loops: CDR1 LGHNA, CDR2 YSLEER. The ends lost 3 bases at V and 6 bases at J; junction bases unmatched: 6. CDR3 in amino acids: CASSHRGQGLDTQYF. CDR3 nucleotide sequence: TGCGCCAGCAGCCATAGGGGACAGGGGTTGGATACGCAGTATTTT.

J is TRBJ2-7 and V is TRBV14, with TRBD2 as a possible D gene (6 bases). The germline gives CDR1 SGHDN, CDR2 FVKESK. Trimming left V 4 bases short and J 3 bases short, with 10 bases between. The CDR3 loop spans 13 amino acids. The CDR3 DNA is TGTGCCAGCAGCCCTGGGACTTACTACGAGCAGTACTTC. Its protein product is CASSPGTYYEQYF.

V gene TRBV4-3 combines with J gene TRBJ1-2; maybe TRBD1 (6 bases). Germline V gene sequence: CDR1 LGHNA, CDR2 YSLEER. The CDR3 is 12 amino acids. Trimming left V 3 bases short and J 6 bases short, with 8 bases between. The CDR3 spells CASSHDRNGYTF. CDR3 DNA sequence: TGCGCCAGCAGCCACGACAGGAATGGCTACACCTTC.

The V gene is TRBV5-8, the J gene TRBJ1-2; no clear D gene. V was clipped by 8 bases and J by 1 base, with 12 bases between them. Germline lookup yields CDR1 SGHTS and CDR2 YDEGEE. There are 13 residues in the CDR3. CDR3: CASTRPNNYGYTF. CDR3 nucleotides: TGTGCCAGTACAAGGCCAAATAACTATGGCTACACCTTC.

The V call is TRBV6-1, the J call TRBJ1-3; TRBD1 might be the D (5 bases). Looked up from germline, CDR1 is MNHNS and CDR2 is SASEGT. The germline V and J ends were trimmed by 4 bases and 0 bases, with 19 bases remaining between them. The CDR3 has 18 residues. The CDR3 DNA follows: TGTGCCAGCAGTGGGGCAGGGACCATGCTAGGCTCTGGAAACACCATATATTTT. Translation gives CASSGAGTMLGSGNTIYF.

The V call is TRBV7-9, the J call TRBJ2-3; D might be TRBD1 or TRBD2, each matching 5 bases. V was cut by 5 bases and J by 0 bases, with 15 bases left in between. There are 16 residues in the CDR3. CDR1 is SEHNR and CDR2 is FQNEAQ in the germline V gene (reference sequence). The CDR3 sequence: CASSVWDLRSTDTQYF. CDR3 DNA sequence: TGTGCCAGCAGCGTATGGGACCTCCGCAGCACAGATACGCAGTATTTT.

V gene TRBV28 combines with J gene TRBJ1-5; D might be TRBD1 (5 bases). The length of the CDR3 is 13 residues. The V and J ends lost 8 bases and 7 bases respectively, with 15 bases between them. Germline V gene lookup returns CDR1 MDHEN and CDR2 SYDVKM. The CDR3 sequence is CASHLGGSQPQHF. The CDR3 nucleotides are TGTGCCAGCCATCTGGGGGGTTCCCAGCCCCAGCATTTT.

Points on this clone: Other DNA sequences in this specimen translate into the identical CDR3. This chain connects TRBV9 to TRBJ1-5; 9 nucleotides line up with TRBD1. The CDR3 has 14 residues. Germline-derived CDR1 and CDR2 are SGDLS and YYNGEE. The trim removed 0 bases at V and 7 bases at J, leaving 2 bases unmatched. CDR3 nucleotides: TGTGCCAGCAGCGTAGATGACAGGGGGCAGCCCCAGCATTTT. Its protein is CASSVDDRGQPQHF.

The DNA of the CDR3 is TGCAGCGTTGGAGGGTTCGGTGGCTACACCTTC. This codes for CSVGGFGGYTF. The V and J genes are TRBV29-1 and TRBJ1-2, with unresolved D. The CDR3 runs 11 residues. V gave up 4 bases and J gave up 7 bases, with 10 bases separating them. Germline V gene data show CDR1 as SQVTM and CDR2 as ANQGSEA.

In nucleotides, the CDR3 is TGTGCCACCTCAACGGCTTCACAAGAGACCCAGTACTTC. Protein product: CATSTASQETQYF. V usage is TRBV24-1 and J usage is TRBJ2-5; unclear D gene. The length of the CDR3 is 13 residues. Per the germline V gene, CDR1 is KGHDR and CDR2 is SFDVKD. V lost 9 bases to trimming and J lost 2 bases, with 12 bases between them.

This clone appeared a single time. Other DNA sequences from this sample encode an identical CDR3 as well. The gene calls are TRBV10-3 and TRBJ1-2; 7 bases are shared with TRBD1. V was clipped by 6 bases and J by 3 bases; unmatched bases: 4. The CDR3 has 13 residues. CDR1 ENHRY and CDR2 SYGVKD come from the germline V gene. Written as DNA, the CDR3 is TGTGCCATCAGCCGTGACAGGGACTATGGCTACACCTTC. It specifies CAISRDRDYGYTF.

This rearrangement joins TRBV6-2 or TRBV6-3 to TRBJ2-3, with D possibly being TRBD2 (6 bases). V was shortened by 0 bases and J by 5 bases, with 18 bases between the two germline ends. Germline loops: CDR1 MNHEY, CDR2 SVGEGT. The CDR3 covers 17 residues. In DNA, the CDR3 is TGTGCCAGCAGTTACTCTATAGTTCTGCGGGAAGGAGATACGCAGTATTTT. It encodes CASSYSIVLREGDTQYF.

The chain combines TRBV4-2 with TRBJ2-1, with 15 bases aligning to TRBD2. Germline V CDR1 and CDR2: LGHNA, YNFKEQ. The CDR3 totals 16 residues. V trimming: 8 bases; J trimming: 9 bases; junction bases outside the gene matches: 11. The CDR3 region is CASGWTSGGAIREQFF. CDR3 nucleotides: TGTGCCAGCGGCTGGACTAGCGGGGGGGCCATCCGTGAGCAGTTCTTC.

This rearrangement joins TRBV7-9 to TRBJ2-5; 7 bases fit TRBD1. This CDR3 contains 16 residues. V dropped 4 bases and J dropped 1; count of bases not matched to a gene: 9. The germline V gene encodes CDR1 SEHNR and CDR2 FQNEAQ (reference sequence). The DNA of the CDR3 is TGTGCCAGCAGCTCTAACAGGGGCGGAGGCCAAGAGACCCAGTACTTC. Protein: CASSSNRGGGQETQYF.

This clone was observed many times. The J gene is TRBJ1-6, the V gene TRBV12-3 or TRBV12-4, with 8 bases fitting TRBD1. J gave up 10 bases and V 6 bases, and 5 bases lay outside the gene matches. This CDR3 contains 13 residues. The CDR3 bases are TGTGCCAGCAGGACAGGGGAACGATCACCCCTCCACTTT. This translates into CASRTGERSPLHF.

This chain uses TRBV4-1 with TRBJ2-1; 12 bases align to TRBD2. J was trimmed by 7 bases and V by 1 base; bases with no gene match: 2. CDR1 and CDR2 (germline): MGHRA, YSYEKL. The length of the CDR3 is 15 residues. CDR3 region: CASSQGLAGENEQFF. The CDR3 coding sequence is TGCGCCAGCAGCCAAGGACTAGCGGGAGAGAATGAGCAGTTCTTC.

Of note for this clone: Additional DNA sequences in this sample encode the identical CDR3. The V call is TRBV11-2, the J call TRBJ1-1; unclear D gene. Trimming took off 1 base at V and 2 bases at J, with 8 bases between the two ends. CDR3 length: 14 amino acids. From germline, CDR1 is SGHAT and CDR2 FQNNGV. The DNA of the CDR3 is TGTGCCAGCAGCTTAGGTGGAGTAAACACTGAAGCTTTCTTT. Its translation is CASSLGGVNTEAFF.

The V call is TRBV29-1, the J call TRBJ1-5, with D possibly being TRBD1 (5 bases). Germline CDR1 reads SQVTM; CDR2 reads ANQGSEA. This CDR3 comprises 13 residues. Between the trimmed V and J ends, which lost 4 bases and 4 bases, there was a span of 11 bases. The CDR3 spells CSVGEGLNQPQHF. The CDR3 DNA reads TGCAGCGTTGGAGAGGGGCTAAATCAGCCCCAGCATTTT.

The chain couples TRBV6-5 to TRBJ1-5; D perhaps matches TRBD1 (5 bases). Germline V gene sequence: CDR1 MNHEY, CDR2 SVGAGI. This CDR3 region has 14 residues. V dropped 6 bases and J dropped 3 bases, with 12 bases sitting between them. This chain's CDR3 is CASSSTGINQPQHF. The CDR3 nucleotides read TGTGCCAGCAGCTCTACAGGCATCAATCAGCCCCAGCATTTT.

CDR3 sequence: CASSDGSAEAFF. For the CDR3, the DNA is TGTGCCAGCAGCGACGGTAGCGCTGAAGCTTTCTTT. V gene TRBV9 combines with J gene TRBJ1-1; D gene unclear. This CDR3 is built from 12 residues. Trimming took 3 bases from V and 6 from J, leaving 9 bases between them. Germline V lookup: CDR1 SGDLS, CDR2 YYNGEE.

V gene TRBV11-2 combines with J gene TRBJ1-4; 8 nucleotides agree with TRBD1. The V gene's germline CDR1 is SGHAT and CDR2 FQNNGV. V lost 5 bases and J lost 8; bases outside the gene matches: 13. This CDR3 region has 16 residues. CDR3 amino acids: CASSPGQAFVSEKLFF. In DNA form, the CDR3 reads TGTGCCAGCAGCCCGGGACAGGCCTTCGTCAGCGAAAAACTGTTTTTT.

The V call is TRBV7-9, the J call TRBJ2-5; D remains unclear. The V gene's germline CDR1 is SEHNR and CDR2 FQNEAQ (reference sequence). The CDR3 extends over 14 amino acids. The germline V and J ends were trimmed by 0 bases and 5 bases, with 10 bases remaining between them. The CDR3 DNA reads as TGTGCCAGCAGCTTAGCCAGTCTGATGGAGACCCAGTACTTC. This sequence encodes CASSLASLMETQYF.

This clone has a single count. This chain uses TRBV7-3 with TRBJ1-1, with a weak D call TRBD1 (5 bases). The CDR3 extends over 14 amino acids. Germline CDR1 and CDR2: SGHTA and FQGTGA. V shed 5 bases and J shed 4 bases, with 14 bases lying between them. This CDR3 reads CASSPGGGVTEAFF. CDR3 DNA sequence: TGTGCCAGCAGCCCCGGGGGGGGAGTCACTGAAGCTTTCTTT.

The rearrangement joins TRBV15 to TRBJ1-1; D uncertain. The CDR3 runs 14 residues. Trimming removed 0 bases at V and 0 bases at J, with 5 bases between. Germline CDR1 LNHNV, CDR2 YYDKDF (reference sequence). Here the CDR3 reads CATSRDRVNTEAFF. The CDR3 DNA sequence: TGTGCCACCAGCAGAGATCGGGTGAACACTGAAGCTTTCTTT.